The sequence of this TCR beta chain was determined in a study of glioma-infiltrating T cells. Study findings and constraints: Tissue and blood shared very few CDR3 sequences.

The ends were cut back, 4 bases at V and 4 bases at J, with 16 bases in the middle. The CDR3 has 15 amino acids. Germline lookup yields CDR1 SGHDN and CDR2 FVKESK. This clonotype was detected only a few times. Its antigen is not identified. TCR alpha and beta CDR3 regions were amplified from RNA using iRepertoire nested multiplex PCR. TCRdb ran MiXCR on the multiplex PCR reads and lists one entry per CDR3 protein. The data contain under 150,000 distinct CDR3 sequences, under 30% of them singletons. This TCR came from a human donor with low-grade glioma or glioblastoma, undergoing nonglioma brain surgery, or in good health (not recorded which). The sequencing input was glioma tissue, nonneoplastic brain tissue, or PBMCs (not recorded which). The chain has TRBV14 and TRBJ1-1; D gene unclear. The CDR3 nucleotides are TGTGCCAGCAGCCTTGCTATGGGGTACTCCACTGAAGCTTTCTTT. It codes for CASSLAMGYSTEAFF.